The rows below give T cell receptor beta chains drawn from one sample of a study of cytomegalovirus exposure and HLA in healthy donors. The table came from immunoSEQ multiplex PCR; TCRdb's copy has only in-frame clones and leaves some out. The table records 90,000 to 100,000 clones, roughly 87% of them present only once. Sequences were obtained from PBMCs. The receptors stem from a man between 18 and 35 years old in good health and CMV-seropositive. Both conserved end residues are part of each CDR3. A D gene is named only where the DNA matches it firmly. Clone sizes are given selectively: once, few, many, or a class where the clone is expanded.

V gene	clone size	D gene	J gene	CDR3 DNA	CDR3 protein
TRBV4-2	NA	TRBD2	TRBJ2-2	TGTGCCAGCAGCCAAGACCTTAGCGGGAGAGGCACCGGGGAGCTGTTTTTT	CASSQDLSGRGTGELFF
TRBV19	few	TRBD1	TRBJ2-7	TGTGCCAGTACCAGGACGGACAGGGAGGACGAGCAGTACTTC	CASTRTDREDEQYF
TRBV4-2	NA	NA	TRBJ2-2	TGTGCCAGCAGCCATGAATTGACAGGACTGAACACCGGGGAGCTGTTTTTT	CASSHELTGLNTGELFF
TRBV6-5	few	NA	TRBJ2-7	TGTGCCAGCAGTTACTCTCACGCTAGCCCCACCGCCAAGCAGTACTTC	CASSYSHASPTAKQYF
TRBV7-3	NA	TRBD1	TRBJ1-1	TGTGCCAGCAGCTTACTCGGACAGGGGCTAACTGAAGCTTTCTTT	CASSLLGQGLTEAFF
TRBV7-8	few	TRBD1	TRBJ1-6	TGTGCCAGCAGCTGGGGACAGGGAAATTCACCCCTCCACTTT	CASSWGQGNSPLHF
TRBV6-5	NA	TRBD1	TRBJ2-7	TGTGCCAGCAGAGGGACAGGGGGCTCCTACGAGCAGTACTTC	CASRGTGGSYEQYF
TRBV14	NA	NA	TRBJ2-3	TGTGCCAGCAGCCAAGCGAGGGAAACAGATACGCAGTATTTT	CASSQARETDTQYF
TRBV6-1	NA	NA	TRBJ2-7	TGTGCCAGCAGTGAAGCGGCCTCTTACGAGCAGTACTTC	CASSEAASYEQYF
TRBV6-5	NA	TRBD1	TRBJ1-2	TGTGCCAGCAACCCACAGGGGCCTCCTAACTATGGCTACACCTTC	CASNPQGPPNYGYTF
TRBV29-1	NA	TRBD2	TRBJ2-1	TGCAGCGGGGATTTGCGGGAGGGAAACTCCTACAATGAGCAGTTCTTC	CSGDLREGNSYNEQFF
TRBV4-3	NA	TRBD2	TRBJ2-3	TGCGCCAGCAGCCGCACGGGGGGTACAGATACGCAGTATTTT	CASSRTGGTDTQYF
TRBV5-1	NA	TRBD1	TRBJ2-1	TGCGCCAGCAGCCGGGCCGGGACAGTCGACTACAATGAGCAGTTCTTC	CASSRAGTVDYNEQFF
TRBV6-5	few	NA	TRBJ1-3	TGTGCCAGCAGTTACGCGGGGGACACCATATATTTT	CASSYAGDTIYF
TRBV19	NA	NA	TRBJ2-1	TGTGCCAGTACTTATGTGTCGGGCGGGAACAATGAGCAGTTCTTC	CASTYVSGGNNEQFF
TRBV6-1	NA	TRBD2	TRBJ2-1	TGTGCCTGCCACCGGATAGCGGGGTACAATGAGCAGTTCTTC	CACHRIAGYNEQFF
TRBV19	NA	NA	TRBJ1-2	TGTGCCAGTAGTCCAACTACCGGGGAAAACTATGGCTACACCTTC	CASSPTTGENYGYTF
TRBV4-2	NA	NA	TRBJ2-5	TGTGCCAGCAGCCACCAAAGCCGGGGTCGTCAAGAGACCCAGTACTTC	CASSHQSRGRQETQYF
TRBV27	NA	TRBD2	TRBJ2-1	TGTGCCAGCAGTTCCGGACTAGCGGGTATCAATGAGCAGTTCTTC	CASSSGLAGINEQFF
TRBV4-2	NA	NA	TRBJ1-5	TGTGCCAGCAGCCAAGAGCAGGGCCCACCTCCCAATCAGCCCCAGCATTTT	CASSQEQGPPPNQPQHF
TRBV28	once	TRBD1	TRBJ1-2	TGTGCCAGCCTTGACAGGGGTTATGGCTACACCTTC	CASLDRGYGYTF
TRBV9	NA	TRBD1	TRBJ1-4	TGTGCCAGCAGCACACCGGGACAGGGGGATGAAAAACTGTTTTTT	CASSTPGQGDEKLFF
TRBV4-3	NA	TRBD1	TRBJ2-2	TGCGCCAGCAGCCGACTCGGACAGGGGGCCCTTCACACCGGGGAGCTGTTTTTT	CASSRLGQGALHTGELFF
TRBV19	NA	TRBD1	TRBJ2-7	TGTGCCAGTAGTGCCGGGACAGGGGTTGGACCCTACGAGCAGTACTTC	CASSAGTGVGPYEQYF
TRBV7-8	NA	NA	TRBJ2-1	TGTGCCAGCAGCTTAGCTCTCCGGGAGTTTGGCAATGAGCAGTTCTTC	CASSLALREFGNEQFF
TRBV10-3	NA	NA	TRBJ2-7	TGTGCCATCAGTGACGGGGAAACCCCCTACGAGCAGTACTTC	CAISDGETPYEQYF
TRBV7-8	few	TRBD1	TRBJ2-7	TGTGCCAGCAGCGCAACGGGACAGGCAAAATCCTACGAGCAGTACTTC	CASSATGQAKSYEQYF
TRBV11-2	NA	TRBD2	TRBJ2-1	TGTGCCAGCAGCTTAGGTCCGGCGACTAGCGGGAACAATGAGCAGTTCTTC	CASSLGPATSGNNEQFF
TRBV4-2	NA	NA	TRBJ2-2	TGTGCCGACGGGCGGGGGCTAGGTCCCGGGGAGCTGTTTTTT	CADGRGLGPGELFF
TRBV7-2	NA	NA	TRBJ1-4	TGTGCCAGCAGCTATACAGGGATTGGTGAAAAACTGTTTTTT	CASSYTGIGEKLFF
TRBV2	NA	TRBD1	TRBJ2-5	TGTGCCAGCAGCTTTCAGGGGGCGCTGGTCGAGACCCAGTACTTC	CASSFQGALVETQYF
TRBV6-1	NA	TRBD2	TRBJ2-2	TGTGCCAGCAGTGAACCGGGACTAGACGTCACCGGGGAGCTGTTTTTT	CASSEPGLDVTGELFF
TRBV13	NA	TRBD2	TRBJ2-4	TGTGCCAGCAGCACCAAGACTAGCGGGAGTCAAAACATTCAGTACTTC	CASSTKTSGSQNIQYF
TRBV29-1	NA	NA	TRBJ2-2	TGCAGCGTTGAAGAATACAGAACCGGGGAGCTGTTTTTT	CSVEEYRTGELFF
TRBV19	NA	TRBD1	TRBJ2-1	TGTGCCAGTAGTATGGTTTGGGACAGGGCGTACAATGAGCAGTTCTTC	CASSMVWDRAYNEQFF
TRBV4-1	NA	TRBD1	TRBJ2-6	TGCGCCAGCAGCCAGGACAGGGGGCCTTCTGGGGCCAACGTCCTGACTTTC	CASSQDRGPSGANVLTF
TRBV27	NA	NA	TRBJ2-3	TGTGCCAGCAGTTATAGCAGTTTCTATTCCCTAGATACGCAGTATTTT	CASSYSSFYSLDTQYF
TRBV19	NA	NA	TRBJ2-5	TGTGCCAGTAGCCTAGGGGGAAGGAGTAGTGAGACCCAGTACTTC	CASSLGGRSSETQYF
TRBV7-2	NA	NA	TRBJ1-4	TGTGCCAGCAGCTTCTCAAGACAGGAGACAAAACTGTTTTTT	CASSFSRQETKLFF
TRBV5-1	NA	NA	TRBJ2-2	TGCGCCAGCAGCTTGGCATCGGGATGGGCCGGGGAGCTGTTTTTT	CASSLASGWAGELFF
TRBV7-9	NA	TRBD2	TRBJ2-2	TGTGCCAGCAGCCCCGGACTAGCGGGACCCGGGGAGCTGTTTTTT	CASSPGLAGPGELFF
TRBV29-1	NA	TRBD2	TRBJ2-1	TGCAGCGTTGGGGGGACTAGCGGGGCGAACTCCTACAATGAGCAGTTCTTC	CSVGGTSGANSYNEQFF
TRBV18	few	TRBD2	TRBJ2-1	TGTGCCAGCGGACGGGGACTAGCGGGAGGGCACAATGAGCAGTTCTTC	CASGRGLAGGHNEQFF
TRBV7-6	NA	TRBD1	TRBJ2-2	TGTGCCAGCAGCCCCAACGGACAGGGGACCACCGGGGAGCTGTTTTTT	CASSPNGQGTTGELFF
TRBV11-3	NA	TRBD2	TRBJ2-7	TGTGCCAGCAGCCCGGGACTAGCGGGAGGCCTAACCTACGAGCAGTACTTC	CASSPGLAGGLTYEQYF
TRBV4-2	NA	TRBD1	TRBJ2-7	TGTGCCAGCAGCCAAGGCCCGACAGGGGGTAGGACAACCTTCTACGAGCAGTACTTC	CASSQGPTGGRTTFYEQYF
TRBV29-1	NA	NA	TRBJ2-2	TGCAGCGTAGCCCAGAGCGGCGGGACCGGGGAGCTGTTTTTT	CSVAQSGGTGELFF
TRBV6-5	NA	TRBD2	TRBJ2-1	TGTGCCAGCAGGCGACTTAGCGGGGGGGTCGATGAGCAGTTCTTC	CASRRLSGGVDEQFF
TRBV4-2	NA	NA	TRBJ2-3	TGTGCCAGCAGCCAAGATGAGGAGGGAGTGGTGGATACGCAGTATTTT	CASSQDEEGVVDTQYF
TRBV5-6	NA	NA	TRBJ2-1	TGTGCCAGCAGCTTACGGGACGGGGGTGAGCAGTTCTTC	CASSLRDGGEQFF
TRBV2	NA	TRBD2	TRBJ2-7	TGTGCCAGCGGTTCGAGTGGTCTAGCGGGGTACTACGAGCAGTACTTC	CASGSSGLAGYYEQYF
TRBV5-1	NA	NA	TRBJ1-1	TGCGCCAGCAGCTTGGTAGAAGGGGTCAACACTGAAGCTTTCTTT	CASSLVEGVNTEAFF
TRBV2	NA	NA	TRBJ1-1	TGTGCCAGCTGCTTGGAACGGGGGATGAACACTGAAGCTTTCTTT	CASCLERGMNTEAFF
TRBV10-1	NA	NA	TRBJ2-3	TGCGCCAGCAGTGAGTCCATCGAGGCTACGCAGTATTTT	CASSESIEATQYF